The 4 T cell receptor beta chains in this list originate from one sample, sequenced in a study of cytomegalovirus exposure and HLA in healthy donors listed by TCRdb under 2017. Receptor amplification or capture employed the immunoSEQ multiplex PCR assay. The multiplex PCR relied on a mix of 60 forward primers for TCR Vbeta segments and 13 reverse primers for TCR Jbeta segments. This immuneACCESS table, as held by TCRdb, lists in-frame sequences with V and J called but not all clones. Of the missing ones, under half trace to an unresolved V gene in checked studies; the others have no known cause. This sample holds some 140,000 clones; less than 85% were observed only once. Around 4.5% of the sample comes from the top ten. The sample comprised PBMCs. The receptors originated from a man aged 18 to 30 in good health and CMV-seropositive.

This rearrangement joins TRBV28 to TRBJ2-6; TRBD2 is a possible D gene (6 bases). Deletions cut 8 bases from V and 0 bases from J, with 17 bases between. The CDR3 contains 17 residues. Germline V gives CDR1 MDHEN, CDR2 SYDVKM. The CDR3 reads CASASPGDSSGANVLTF. The CDR3 region has the DNA TGTGCCAGCGCCTCACCCGGGGACTCCTCTGGGGCCAACGTCCTGACTTTC. The variable domain in full, with the rest retrieved from reference TRBV28 and TRBJ2-6, is DVKVTQSSRYLVKRTGEKVFLECVQDMDHENMFWYRQDPGLGLRLIYFSYDVKMKEKGDIPEGYSVSREKKERFSLILESASTNQTSMYLCASASPGDSSGANVLTFGAGSRLTVL.

Note on this clone: At one end, the junction sequence differs from germline, possibly due to a read error. The CDR3 DNA follows: TGTGCTAGCAGTCCAACAGGGGTTGGCGGGGAGCTGTTTTTT. Its protein is CASSPTGVGGELFF. The chain links TRBV7-7 to TRBJ2-2; 7 positions match TRBD1. CDR3 length: 14 residues. Germline CDR1 and CDR2: SSHAT and FNYEAQ (reference sequence). Based on the CDR3 plus reference TRBV7-7 and TRBJ2-2, the full variable domain is GAGVSQSPRYKVTKRGQDVTLRCDPISSHATLYWYQQALGQGPEFLTYFNYEAQPDKSGLPSDRFSAERPEGSISTLTIQRTEQRDSAMYRCASSPTGVGGELFFGEGSRLTVL.

The genes are TRBV7-2 and TRBJ2-5; TRBD1 matches 11 bases. This CDR3 spans 15 amino acids. V lost 6 bases, J lost 5 bases, and 8 bases stayed unmatched. Germline V gene data show CDR1 as SGHTA and CDR2 as FQGNSA. CDR3 residues: CASSQDRGPRETQYF. DNA for the CDR3: TGTGCCAGCAGTCAGGACAGGGGGCCGCGGGAGACCCAGTACTTC.

The chain links TRBV2 to TRBJ2-7; TRBD1 agrees at 8 bases. The CDR3 runs 15 residues. With V trimmed by 6 bases and J by 5 bases, 12 bases remained unmatched. Germline CDR1 is SNHLY and CDR2 is FYNNEI. In DNA form, the CDR3 reads TGTGCCAGCAGACCCACCTCAGGGGGCTTTGACGAGCAGTACTTC. Protein sequence: CASRPTSGGFDEQYF.